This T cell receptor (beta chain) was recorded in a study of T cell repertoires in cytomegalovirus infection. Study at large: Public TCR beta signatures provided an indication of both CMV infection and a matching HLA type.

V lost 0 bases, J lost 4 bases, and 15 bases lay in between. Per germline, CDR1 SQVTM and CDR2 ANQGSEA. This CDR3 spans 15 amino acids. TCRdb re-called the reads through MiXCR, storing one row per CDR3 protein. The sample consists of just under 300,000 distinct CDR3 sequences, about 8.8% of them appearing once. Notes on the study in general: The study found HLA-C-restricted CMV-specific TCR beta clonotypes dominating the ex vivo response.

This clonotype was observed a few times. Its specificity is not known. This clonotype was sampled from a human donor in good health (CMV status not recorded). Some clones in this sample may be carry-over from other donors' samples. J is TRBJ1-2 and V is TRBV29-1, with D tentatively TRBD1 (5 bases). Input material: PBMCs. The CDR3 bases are TGCAGCGTTGAAGATCGGGGGACGGGGTTCTATGGCTACACCTTC. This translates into CSVEDRGTGFYGYTF.